The next 13 T cell receptor beta chains were all read from a single sample in a study of T cell repertoires in cytomegalovirus infection. Their recognized antigens are unknown. Each CDR3 protein is one row after TCRdb ran MiXCR on the reads. The sample includes 100,000 to 120,000 distinct CDR3 sequences, 30% seen only once; the top ten take 41%. The source material was CD8+ T cells from cultured PBMCs, sampled from culture after CMV antigen stimulation. These TCRs come from a human donor in good health (CMV status not recorded). Some clones in this sample may be carry-over from other donors' samples.

The chain is built from TRBV5-6 and TRBJ1-1, with a tentative D call TRBD1 (6 bases). The CDR3 length is 15 residues. Looked up from germline, CDR1 is SGHDT and CDR2 is YYEEEE. Trimming stripped 2 bases from V and 2 bases from J, with 13 bases between. The CDR3 is CASSLTATGNTEAFF. DNA of the CDR3: TGTGCCAGCAGCTTAACGGCGACAGGAAACACTGAAGCTTTCTTT.

The table lists this clonotype with a few counts. The genes are TRBV6-1 and TRBJ1-4, with 8 bases identical to TRBD1. Germline V gene lookup returns CDR1 MNHNS and CDR2 SASEGT. V shed 5 bases and J 8 bases; nucleotides not matched to a gene: 7. The CDR3 runs 14 residues. The CDR3 is CASSNDRGVEKLFF. CDR3 DNA sequence: TGTGCCAGCAGTAACGACAGGGGAGTAGAAAAACTGTTTTTT.

The J gene is TRBJ2-2, the V gene TRBV6-2 or TRBV6-3; D is uncertain. The CDR3 length is 15 residues. The germline V gene has CDR1 MNHEY and CDR2 SVGEGT. V lost 2 bases and J lost 3, with 10 bases in between. The CDR3 region is CASSYGRSYTGELFF. The CDR3 coding sequence is TGTGCCAGCAGTTACGGCAGGTCCTACACCGGGGAGCTGTTTTTT.

This clonotype was counted at least ten times. V and J are TRBV14 and TRBJ2-1; no firm D call. The CDR3 contains 14 residues. CDR1 is SGHDN and CDR2 is FVKESK in the germline V gene. The V and J ends lost 5 bases and 8 bases respectively, with 16 bases between them. The CDR3 sequence: CASSSSTQWYEQFF. In nucleotides, the CDR3 is TGTGCCAGCAGCTCAAGCACCCAATGGTATGAGCAGTTCTTC.

This clonotype has a handful of counts. The V gene is TRBV6-5, the J gene TRBJ2-5, with D perhaps matching TRBD1 (5 bases). Trimming shortened V by 7 bases and J by 2 bases, and 5 bases separated the two germline ends. Germline-derived CDR1 and CDR2 are MNHEY and SVGAGI. This CDR3 is 11 amino acids long. The CDR3 nucleotides are TGTGCCAGCACAGGGCAAGAGACCCAGTACTTC. It specifies CASTGQETQYF.

The rearrangement joins TRBV6-1 to TRBJ1-5, with 7 positions matching TRBD1. The CDR3 consists of 12 residues. CDR1 and CDR2 from the germline V gene are MNHNS and SASEGT. The J segment lost 7 bases and the V segment lost 4 bases, leaving 1 base of the junction unmatched. The CDR3 spells CASSAGGQPQHF. The CDR3 coding sequence is TGTGCCAGCAGTGCAGGGGGACAGCCCCAGCATTTT.

There are a few counts of this clonotype. This chain connects TRBV5-4 to TRBJ2-7; D possibly corresponds to TRBD2 (5 bases). Per germline, CDR1 SGHNT and CDR2 YYREEE (reference sequence). This CDR3 spans 14 amino acids. Trimming stripped 1 base from V and 4 bases from J, with 12 bases between. The CDR3 loop is CASSLPGLPYEQYF. CDR3 DNA sequence: TGTGCCAGCAGCTTGCCGGGGTTACCTTACGAGCAGTACTTC.

This clonotype was seen only a few times. The V call is TRBV7-9, the J call TRBJ2-1, with D perhaps assigned TRBD1 or TRBD2 (5 bases each). This CDR3 spans 16 amino acids. V shed 5 bases and J shed 0 bases, with 14 bases lying between them. Germline CDR1 reads SEHNR; CDR2 reads FQNEAQ (reference sequence). The CDR3 region is CASSAETGPSYNEQFF. The CDR3 DNA reads TGTGCCAGCAGCGCCGAGACGGGACCCTCCTACAATGAGCAGTTCTTC.

This clonotype was seen ten or more times. The chain carries TRBV7-9 and TRBJ1-2; D call uncertain. This CDR3 has 14 residues. Germline values: CDR1 SEHNR, CDR2 FQNEAQ (reference sequence). V was shortened by 2 bases and J by 8 bases, with 15 bases between the two germline ends. CDR3 protein: CASSLSTGGGGYTF. CDR3 DNA sequence: TGTGCCAGCAGCTTATCTACGGGTGGAGGCGGCTACACCTTC.

V and J are TRBV7-9 and TRBJ1-2; 9 bases align to TRBD1. The CDR3 runs 15 residues. The ends lost 4 bases at V and 4 bases at J; junction bases unmatched: 7. Germline V gene sequence: CDR1 SEHNR, CDR2 FQNEAQ (reference sequence). In DNA form, the CDR3 reads TGTGCCAGCAGCTCTGGACAGGGGCTGATCTATGGCTACACCTTC. It encodes CASSSGQGLIYGYTF.

This clonotype was recorded a few times. V is TRBV20-1 and J is TRBJ2-1, with 7 bases lining up with TRBD1. The CDR3 sequence is 16 residues long. V lost 4 bases to trimming and J lost 3 bases; unmatched junction nucleotides: 12. Per germline, CDR1 DFQATT and CDR2 SNEGSKA (reference sequence). The CDR3 is CSAIYPSGTDYNEQFF. As DNA, the CDR3 is TGCAGTGCTATATACCCCTCCGGGACAGACTACAATGAGCAGTTCTTC.

The chain recombines TRBV12-5 with TRBJ2-1; 9 positions agree with TRBD1. With 3 bases clipped from V and 4 bases from J, the junction kept 10 bases outside the gene matches. There are 17 residues in the CDR3. The germline gives CDR1 LGHNT, CDR2 FRNRAP. CDR3 bases: TGTGCTAGTGGTTTTATTGGCGGGACAGGGTTTTACAATGAGCAGTTCTTC. This encodes CASGFIGGTGFYNEQFF. Full variable domain (outside the CDR3, taken from reference TRBV12-5 and TRBJ2-1): DARVTQTPRHKVTEMGQEVTMRCQPILGHNTVFWYRQTMMQGLELLAYFRNRAPLDDSGMPKDRFSAEMPDATLATLKIQPSEPRDSAVYFCASGFIGGTGFYNEQFFGPGTRLTVL.

Concerning this clonotype: A much larger clone differs by one base, so this may be a read error. V and J are TRBV5-1 and TRBJ2-3; weak D call: TRBD2 (6 bases). The CDR3 covers 16 residues. Germline-derived CDR1 and CDR2 are SGHRS and YFSETQ. The CDR3 coding sequence is TGCGCCAGCAGCTCGGGGGACGGGGCGAGCACAGATACGCGGTATTTT. Its protein is CASSSGDGASTDTRYF.